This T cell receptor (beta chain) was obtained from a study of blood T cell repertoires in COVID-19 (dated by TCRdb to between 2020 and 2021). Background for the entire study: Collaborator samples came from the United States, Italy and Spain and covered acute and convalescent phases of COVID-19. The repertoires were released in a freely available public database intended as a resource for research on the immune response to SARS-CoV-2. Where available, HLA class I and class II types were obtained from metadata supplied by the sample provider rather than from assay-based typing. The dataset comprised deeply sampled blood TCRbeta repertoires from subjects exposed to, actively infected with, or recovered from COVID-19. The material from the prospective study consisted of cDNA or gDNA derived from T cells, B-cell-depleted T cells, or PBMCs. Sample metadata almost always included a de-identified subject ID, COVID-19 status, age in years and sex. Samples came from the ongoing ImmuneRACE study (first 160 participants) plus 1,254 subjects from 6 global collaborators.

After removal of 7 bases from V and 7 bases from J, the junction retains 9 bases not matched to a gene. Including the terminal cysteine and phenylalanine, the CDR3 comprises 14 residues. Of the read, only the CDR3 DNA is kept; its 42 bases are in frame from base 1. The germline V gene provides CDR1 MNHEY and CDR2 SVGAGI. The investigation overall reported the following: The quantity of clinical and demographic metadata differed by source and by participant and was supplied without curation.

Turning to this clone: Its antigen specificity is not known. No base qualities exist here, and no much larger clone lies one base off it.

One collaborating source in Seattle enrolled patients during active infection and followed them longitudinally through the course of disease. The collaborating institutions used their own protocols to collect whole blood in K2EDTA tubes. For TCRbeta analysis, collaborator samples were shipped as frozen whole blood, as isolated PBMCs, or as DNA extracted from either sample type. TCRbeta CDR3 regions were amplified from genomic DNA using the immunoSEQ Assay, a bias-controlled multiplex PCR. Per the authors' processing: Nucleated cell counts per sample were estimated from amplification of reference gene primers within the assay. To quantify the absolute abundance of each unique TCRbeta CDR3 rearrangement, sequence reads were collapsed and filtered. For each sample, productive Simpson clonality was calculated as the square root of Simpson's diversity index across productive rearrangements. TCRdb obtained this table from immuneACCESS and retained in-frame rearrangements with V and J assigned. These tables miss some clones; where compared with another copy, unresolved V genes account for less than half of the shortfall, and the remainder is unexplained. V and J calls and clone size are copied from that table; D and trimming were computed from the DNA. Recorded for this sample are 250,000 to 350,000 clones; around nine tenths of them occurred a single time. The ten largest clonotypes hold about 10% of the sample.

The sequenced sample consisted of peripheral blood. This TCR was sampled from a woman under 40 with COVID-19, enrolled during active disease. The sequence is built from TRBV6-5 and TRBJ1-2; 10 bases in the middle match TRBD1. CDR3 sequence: CASKSGTGESGYTF. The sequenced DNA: TGTGCCAGCAAATCCGGGACAGGGGAGAGTGGCTACACCTTC.